A single sample is the source of the 20 T cell receptor beta chains below, sequenced in a study of CD8 T cells in Susac syndrome. Random-hexamer reverse transcription was applied to roughly 0.5 to 1 ug RNA. TCRdb re-analysed the immunoSEQ multiplex PCR reads in MiXCR, keeping a single row per CDR3 protein. Of about 130,000 distinct CDR3 sequences listed, around nine tenths are singletons. Specimen: CD8+ T cells from PBMCs. The receptors derive from a human donor with multiple sclerosis.

The chain couples TRBV9 to TRBJ2-1; D gene ambiguous. Trimming pared 0 bases from V and 6 bases from J, leaving 4 bases between. In germline, CDR1 is SGDLS, CDR2 YYNGEE. The CDR3 spans 12 residues. In nucleotides, the CDR3 is TGTGCCAGCAGCGTAGTATCCAATGAGCAGTTCTTC. Translated, it gives CASSVVSNEQFF.

V gene TRBV7-6 combines with J gene TRBJ2-1; unclear D gene. CDR1 and CDR2 from the germline V gene are SGHVS and FNYEAQ. This CDR3 is 13 amino acids long. Trimming left V 4 bases short and J 1 base short, with 5 bases between. CDR3 loop: CASSSDSYNEQFF. For the CDR3, the DNA is TGTGCCAGCAGCTCCGATTCCTACAATGAGCAGTTCTTC.

The V and J genes are TRBV12-3 or TRBV12-4 and TRBJ2-7; TRBD1 is a possible D gene (6 bases). The CDR3 covers 14 residues. The germline V and J ends were trimmed by 2 bases and 5 bases, with 13 bases remaining between them. The CDR3 spells CASSLIGGSHEQYF. The DNA of the CDR3 is TGTGCCAGCAGTTTAATAGGGGGTAGCCACGAGCAGTACTTC.

This chain connects TRBV20-1 to TRBJ2-2, with 10 bases that match TRBD2. CDR3 size: 18 residues. Germline CDR1 and CDR2: DFQATT and SNEGSKA (reference sequence). Trimming removed 0 bases from V and 4 bases from J; junction bases left unmatched: 11. The CDR3 protein is CSAREVIAGGSSTGELFF. CDR3 in DNA: TGCAGTGCTAGAGAAGTTATAGCGGGAGGAAGTAGCACCGGGGAGCTGTTTTTT.

The DNA of the CDR3 is TGTGCCAGCAGTGAACGGGGGGGCATCTCGGGCGGGAACACTGAAGCTTTCTTT. Translation gives CASSERGGISGGNTEAFF. The gene calls are TRBV6-1 and TRBJ1-1; tentatively, D is TRBD1 (6 bases). This CDR3 spans 18 amino acids. The V gene lost 2 bases and the J gene lost 1 base, with 20 bases spanning the gap. Germline V gene sequence: CDR1 MNHNS, CDR2 SASEGT.

The chain uses TRBV30 and TRBJ1-2, with 9 bases identical to TRBD1. Per the germline V gene, CDR1 is GTSNPN and CDR2 is SVGIG (reference sequence). The CDR3 length is 14 residues. With 1 base clipped from V and 3 bases from J, the junction kept 3 bases outside the gene matches. The CDR3, as DNA: TGTGCCTGGAGTGGGGGACAGGGAGACTATGGCTACACCTTC. Translation: CAWSGGQGDYGYTF.

This clonotype was counted once. The chain has TRBV19 and TRBJ2-7, with D possibly being TRBD2 (6 bases). The CDR3 contains 13 residues. The germline V and J ends were trimmed by 5 bases and 4 bases, with 12 bases remaining between them. Germline values: CDR1 LNHDA, CDR2 SQIVND (reference sequence). CDR3 region: CASSSTGTYEQYF. The CDR3 DNA reads TGTGCCAGTAGTTCTACCGGGACTTACGAGCAGTACTTC.

The rearrangement uses TRBV6-5 and TRBJ1-5, with 8 bases aligning to TRBD1. The germline CDR1 and CDR2 sequences are MNHEY and SVGAGI. V lost 6 bases and J lost 1; bases outside the gene matches: 5. The CDR3 loop spans 15 amino acids. CDR3 amino acids: CASSYYRGSNQPQHF. The CDR3 bases are TGTGCCAGCAGCTATTACAGGGGGAGCAATCAGCCCCAGCATTTT.

This clonotype appeared a single time. The chain carries TRBV5-1 and TRBJ2-2; TRBD2 agrees at 8 bases. The CDR3 is 18 amino acids. CDR1 is SGHRS and CDR2 is YFSETQ in the germline V gene. The ends lost 2 bases at V and 0 bases at J; junction bases unmatched: 9. The CDR3 sequence is CASSFPPLAGANTGELFF. In nucleotides, the CDR3 is TGCGCCAGCAGCTTTCCCCCTCTAGCGGGTGCGAACACCGGGGAGCTGTTTTTT.

About this clonotype itself: The conserved final phenylalanine or tryptophan is absent from the CDR3, which likely points to a read error. The rearrangement links TRBV2 to TRBJ2-7; 10 nucleotides agree with TRBD1. V dropped 8 bases and J dropped 6; count of bases not matched to a gene: 13. CDR1 and CDR2 from the germline V gene are SNHLY and FYNNEI. The length of the CDR3 is 15 residues. This CDR3 is CASGYTGTGVAEQYL. CDR3 in DNA: TGTGCCAGCGGTTATACCGGGACAGGGGTGGCCGAGCAGTACTTG.

The gene calls are TRBV23-1 and TRBJ1-1, with D unresolved. TRBV23-1 has ORF status, its function being uncertain. Trimming cost V 0 bases and J 5 bases, with 10 bases left between them. CDR3 length: 14 residues. The CDR3 sequence: CASSQSGRVTEAFF. Here the CDR3 DNA reads TGCGCCAGCAGTCAATCGGGTAGGGTGACTGAAGCTTTCTTT.

The rearrangement joins TRBV6-6 to TRBJ2-2; a possible D gene is TRBD2 (5 bases). CDR3 length equals 15 residues. Trimming took 7 bases from V and 8 from J, leaving 20 bases between them. Germline V gene sequence: CDR1 MNHNY, CDR2 SVGAGI (reference sequence). CDR3 nucleotides: TGTGCCAGCATGGGGAGTGCGGTAGTCGGGGGGGAGCTGTTTTTT. Its translation is CASMGSAVVGGELFF.

The chain combines TRBV5-6 with TRBJ2-7; D not resolved. CDR1 SGHDT and CDR2 YYEEEE come from the germline V gene. The CDR3 loop spans 13 amino acids. Trimming stripped 4 bases from V and 3 bases from J, with 11 bases between. Here the CDR3 reads CASSRSYSYEQYF. The DNA for the CDR3 is TGTGCCAGCAGCCGTTCATACAGCTACGAGCAGTACTTC.

The chain joins TRBV30 to TRBJ1-1; no firm D call. The CDR3 has 10 amino acids. The V end was cut by 2 bases, the J end by 7 bases, with 5 bases between. Germline CDR1 and CDR2: GTSNPN and SVGIG (reference sequence). CDR3 bases: TGTGCCTGGAGTACGATTGAAGCTTTCTTT. It yields the protein CAWSTIEAFF.

This clonotype was counted only a few times. J is TRBJ2-2 and V is TRBV29-1; D unresolved. The CDR3 runs 12 residues. Per the germline V gene, CDR1 is SQVTM and CDR2 is ANQGSEA. Trimming removed 8 bases at V and 5 bases at J, with 12 bases between. In DNA form, the CDR3 reads TGCAGCTATCTGGGTGGGACCGGGGAGCTGTTTTTT. Amino acids: CSYLGGTGELFF.

This chain connects TRBV3-1 to TRBJ2-3, with TRBD2 identical over 15 bases. The CDR3 runs 18 residues. CDR1 LGHDT and CDR2 YNNKEL come from the germline V gene (reference sequence). The ends lost 6 bases at V and 2 bases at J; junction bases unmatched: 9. The CDR3 region is CASSSGLAGGPVTDTQYF. The CDR3 bases are TGTGCCAGCAGTTCAGGACTAGCGGGAGGGCCCGTCACAGATACGCAGTATTTT.

The J gene is TRBJ1-5, the V gene TRBV27; possibly TRBD1 for D (5 bases). Germline loops: CDR1 MNHEY, CDR2 SMNVEV (reference sequence). This CDR3 comprises 15 residues. V lost 6 bases, J lost 4 bases, and 16 bases lay in between. CDR3 nucleotide sequence: TGTGCCAGCAGGGATATGGGGCAATTTAATCAGCCCCAGCATTTT. Translation gives CASRDMGQFNQPQHF.

The chain is built from TRBV11-3 and TRBJ2-1; maybe TRBD1 (6 bases). The CDR3 has 12 amino acids. The germline CDR1 and CDR2 sequences are SGHNT and YENEEA. Trimming pared 5 bases from V and 9 bases from J, leaving 11 bases between. CDR3 nucleotides: TGTGCCAGCAGCCATAACAGGGTTGAGCAGTTCTTC. Residues: CASSHNRVEQFF. Full variable domain (missing parts from reference TRBV11-3 and TRBJ2-1): EAGVVQSPRYKIIEKKQPVAFWCNPISGHNTLYWYLQNLGQGPELLIRYENEEAVDDSQLPKDRFSAERLKGVDSTLKIQPAELGDSAVYLCASSHNRVEQFFGPGTRLTVL.

The chain employs TRBV27 and TRBJ2-1; a possible D gene is TRBD2 (5 bases). The CDR3 spans 16 residues. Germline values: CDR1 MNHEY, CDR2 SMNVEV (reference sequence). V dropped 4 bases and J dropped 1 base, with 14 bases sitting between them. The CDR3 sequence: CASSSPAGGSYNEQFF. The CDR3 DNA follows: TGTGCCAGCAGTTCCCCGGCGGGCGGTTCCTACAATGAGCAGTTCTTC.

This clonotype was counted once. This rearrangement joins TRBV30 to TRBJ1-1; tentatively, D is TRBD1 (5 bases). Looked up from germline, CDR1 is GTSNPN and CDR2 is SVGIG (reference sequence). The CDR3 is 14 amino acids. The V end lost 5 bases, the J end lost 1 base, and 14 bases lay between the germline ends. The CDR3, as DNA: TGTGCCTGGTCGATGGGGGGTCGGAACACTGAAGCTTTCTTT. It yields the protein CAWSMGGRNTEAFF.